This TCR beta chain originates from a study of blood T cell repertoires in COVID-19. Study-level background: From T cells, B-cell-depleted T cells, or PBMCs came the material, which was cDNA or gDNA.

Unmatched junction bases numbered 3, after V lost 7 bases and J lost 2 bases. The CDR3 is 14 amino acids. Germline values: CDR1 MRHNA, CDR2 SNTAGT. This clone was counted only a few times. Using immunoSEQ multiplex PCR, the repertoire was profiled, and TCRdb retains in-frame clones only, with some absent. The table records around 140,000 clones, roughly 86% of them present only once. This TCR was sampled from a man aged 65-85 years with acute or convalescent COVID-19. Material: peripheral blood. The rearrangement uses TRBV6-4 and TRBJ2-1; TRBD1 matches at 9 bases. CDR3 coding DNA: TGTGCCAGCATTACAGGGGGCCCCTACAATGAGCAGTTCTTC. The encoded protein is CASITGGPYNEQFF.